Listed below are T cell receptor beta chains from one sample, sequenced in a study of OX40 agonist ivuxolimab in advanced cancers. Sequencing used immunoSEQ multiplex PCR; TCRdb keeps in-frame clones, though not all of them. The sample contains about 110,000 clones, less than 95% of which appear only once. Material: CD4+ or CD8+ T cells sorted from blood, obtained in a trial of the OX40 agonist ivuxolimab. These receptors were taken from an adult with an advanced solid tumor such as melanoma, head and neck, liver or kidney cancer. Each CDR3 is given with its conserved first and last residue. D genes are given only for firm matches. Size values are once, few and many counts, or a class for expanded clones, and some rows have none.

TGTGCCAGCAGCTCGGCCAGGACCTCAATCTACAATGAGCAGTTCTTC,CASSSARTSIYNEQFF,.,.,TRBV7-8,TRBJ2-1
TGTGCCAGCAGTTTAGGATATACTAGCGGGGGGTTCTCCTACAATGAGCAGTTCTTC,CASSLGYTSGGFSYNEQFF,TRBD2,.,TRBV27,TRBJ2-1
TGTGCCAGCAGTTCGGGACAGGGGAGCCAAGAGACCCAGTACTTC,CASSSGQGSQETQYF,TRBD1,.,TRBV28,TRBJ2-5
TGTGCCAGCAGCTTGGCGGGACTGAACACCGGGGAGCTGTTTTTT,CASSLAGLNTGELFF,.,once,TRBV5-6,TRBJ2-2
TGTGCCAGCAGCACCGGGATCAGCGGTTACAATGAGCAGTTCTTC,CASSTGISGYNEQFF,.,.,TRBV7-6,TRBJ2-1
TGTGCCAGCCGTAAGCCCACAGATACGCAGTATTTT,CASRKPTDTQYF,.,.,TRBV6-6,TRBJ2-3
TGTGCCAGCAGCCAAGGACAGGGTGGTAGCACCGGGGAGCTGTTTTTT,CASSQGQGGSTGELFF,TRBD1,.,TRBV4-2,TRBJ2-2
TGTGCCAGCAGCTCCAGGTTAAACTATGGCTACACCTTC,CASSSRLNYGYTF,.,.,TRBV5-4,TRBJ1-2
TGTGCCAGTAGTATAGGAAAGGGACCAAATGAAAAACTGTTTTTT,CASSIGKGPNEKLFF,.,.,TRBV19,TRBJ1-4
TGTGCCAGCAGTTTAGGAAGTGAAGCTTTCTTT,CASSLGSEAFF,.,.,TRBV28,TRBJ1-1
TGTGCCAGCAGTTACGCGACAAAAGAGACCCAGTACTTC,CASSYATKETQYF,.,.,TRBV6-5,TRBJ2-5
TGTGCCTGGAAGAGAAGCGGGGGTGTGGAGACCCAGTACTTC,CAWKRSGGVETQYF,TRBD2,.,TRBV30,TRBJ2-5
TGCGCCAGCGGACCGGGAAGATCACAAGAGACCCAGTACTTC,CASGPGRSQETQYF,.,once,TRBV5-1,TRBJ2-5
TGTGCCAGCAGCCGCAGACTAGCGGGGGTTGGGACCCAGTACTTC,CASSRRLAGVGTQYF,TRBD2,.,TRBV5-8,TRBJ2-5
TGTGCCAGCAGACAAACAAGCGGAGTCGAGACCCAGTACTTC,CASRQTSGVETQYF,.,.,TRBV7-9,TRBJ2-5
TGTGCCAGCAGCATGGACAGGGCGAACACTGAAGCTTTCTTT,CASSMDRANTEAFF,TRBD1,.,TRBV5-4,TRBJ1-1